A selection of T cell receptor beta chains follows, all from one sample in a study of glioma-infiltrating T cells after dendritic cell vaccination. Data came from immunoSEQ multiplex PCR; TCRdb stores just in-frame clones and leaves some out. The sample lists some 90,000 clones, around four fifths occurring once. Sequencing was performed on blood, taken after dendritic cell vaccination. The receptors come from a human donor with glioblastoma. Each CDR3 is given with its conserved first and last residue. Each record gives: D gene, V gene, clone size, J gene, CDR3 protein, CDR3 DNA. D genes are given only for firm matches. Expanded clones get a size class; other rows say once, few or many, or leave the size out.

D: NA
V: TRBV15
size: NA
J: TRBJ1-2
CDR3: CATSSENSFYGYTF
DNA: TGTGCCACCAGCAGCGAGAATTCCTTCTATGGCTACACCTTC

D: NA
V: TRBV5-6
size: NA
J: TRBJ1-1
CDR3: CASSRSSFEAFF
DNA: TGTGCCAGCAGCCGTTCTTCCTTTGAAGCTTTCTTT

D: TRBD2
V: TRBV13
size: NA
J: TRBJ2-3
CDR3: CASSTSGGEADTQYF
DNA: TGTGCCAGCAGCACTAGCGGGGGGGAGGCAGATACGCAGTATTTT

D: NA
V: TRBV5-1
size: NA
J: TRBJ2-3
CDR3: CASSLPLADTDTQYF
DNA: TGCGCCAGCAGCTTACCACTAGCAGACACAGATACGCAGTATTTT

D: NA
V: TRBV19
size: NA
J: TRBJ1-5
CDR3: CASSIGLGRVSNQPQHF
DNA: TGTGCCAGTAGTATAGGCTTGGGCAGGGTGAGCAATCAGCCCCAGCATTTT

D: NA
V: TRBV6-5
size: NA
J: TRBJ2-5
CDR3: CASSSTGQETQYF
DNA: TGTGCCAGCAGTTCGACAGGTCAAGAGACCCAGTACTTC

D: TRBD2
V: TRBV30
size: NA
J: TRBJ2-2
CDR3: CAWKRASGSWGTGELFF
DNA: TGTGCCTGGAAGCGGGCTAGCGGGAGTTGGGGAACCGGGGAGCTGTTTTTT

D: TRBD1
V: TRBV2
size: NA
J: TRBJ1-3
CDR3: CASSDRGLPGNTIYF
DNA: TGTGCCAGCAGTGACAGGGGGCTACCGGGAAACACCATATATTTT

D: NA
V: TRBV6-1
size: NA
J: TRBJ1-1
CDR3: CASSTYADRIF
DNA: TGTGCCAGCAGTACCTATGCCGACAGGATCTTT

D: NA
V: TRBV25-1
size: NA
J: TRBJ2-7
CDR3: CASSVGGYEQYF
DNA: TGTGCCAGCAGTGTTGGAGGCTACGAGCAGTACTTC

D: TRBD1
V: TRBV5-1
size: NA
J: TRBJ1-1
CDR3: CASSLAGTGSGTEAFF
DNA: TGCGCCAGCAGCTTGGCCGGGACAGGGTCCGGCACTGAAGCTTTCTTT

D: TRBD1
V: TRBV18
size: NA
J: TRBJ1-2
CDR3: CASSPFGDRKYGYTF
DNA: TGTGCCAGCTCACCATTTGGGGACAGGAAATATGGCTACACCTTC

D: TRBD1
V: TRBV19
size: few
J: TRBJ1-4
CDR3: CASSVPGQGPTNEKLFF
DNA: TGTGCCAGTAGTGTCCCGGGACAGGGGCCAACTAATGAAAAACTGTTTTTT

D: TRBD2
V: TRBV9
size: NA
J: TRBJ2-1
CDR3: CASSVVSAGGYNEQFF
DNA: TGTGCCAGCAGCGTAGTATCAGCGGGAGGTTACAATGAGCAGTTCTTC

D: NA
V: TRBV25-1
size: NA
J: TRBJ1-5
CDR3: CASSDFTNSNQPQHF
DNA: TGTGCCAGCAGTGATTTTACTAATAGCAATCAGCCCCAGCATTTT

D: NA
V: TRBV2
size: NA
J: TRBJ1-6
CDR3: CASSEDSSYNSPLHF
DNA: TGTGCCAGCAGCGAAGACAGCTCCTATAATTCACCCCTCCACTTT

D: NA
V: TRBV27
size: NA
J: TRBJ2-4
CDR3: CASSLGGLGAKNIQYF
DNA: TGTGCCAGCAGTTTGGGCGGGTTGGGGGCCAAAAACATTCAGTACTTC

D: TRBD1
V: TRBV2
size: NA
J: TRBJ1-2
CDR3: CASSSGQVYGYTF
DNA: TGTGCCAGCAGTTCCGGACAGGTCTATGGCTACACCTTC

D: TRBD2
V: TRBV5-1
size: NA
J: TRBJ2-1
CDR3: CASSLYSGLAGGPGKNEQFF
DNA: TGCGCCAGCAGCTTGTATTCAGGACTAGCGGGAGGCCCGGGTAAAAATGAGCAGTTCTTC

D: TRBD2
V: TRBV25-1
size: NA
J: TRBJ2-3
CDR3: CASSEGTSGNPDTQYF
DNA: TGTGCCAGCAGTGAGGGGACTAGCGGGAACCCAGATACGCAGTATTTT

D: TRBD2
V: TRBV7-3
size: NA
J: TRBJ2-3
CDR3: CASSGNGARGTDTQYF
DNA: TGTGCCAGCAGTGGAAATGGGGCGCGGGGGACAGATACGCAGTATTTT

D: NA
V: TRBV27
size: NA
J: TRBJ1-2
CDR3: CASSLGQGGGYTF
DNA: TGTGCCAGCAGTTTGGGGCAGGGAGGAGGCTACACCTTC

D: NA
V: TRBV2
size: NA
J: TRBJ2-1
CDR3: CASGSHSSNEQFF
DNA: TGTGCCAGCGGATCCCACAGCTCCAATGAGCAGTTCTTC

D: NA
V: TRBV2
size: NA
J: TRBJ1-1
CDR3: CAGRGTPVGLTEAFF
DNA: TGTGCCGGACGAGGGACACCGGTAGGATTGACTGAAGCTTTCTTT

D: TRBD2
V: TRBV14
size: NA
J: TRBJ2-7
CDR3: CASSRVAGWPYEQYF
DNA: TGTGCCAGCAGCCGAGTAGCGGGCTGGCCCTACGAGCAGTACTTC

D: TRBD1
V: TRBV18
size: NA
J: TRBJ1-4
CDR3: CASSPRQGYEKLFF
DNA: TGTGCCAGCTCACCACGACAGGGGTACGAAAAACTGTTTTTT

D: TRBD1
V: TRBV29-1
size: once
J: TRBJ1-1
CDR3: CSGTNRGYDTEAFF
DNA: TGCAGCGGGACTAACAGGGGCTACGACACTGAAGCTTTCTTT

D: NA
V: TRBV6-6
size: NA
J: TRBJ1-2
CDR3: CASSLGHTNYGYTF
DNA: TGTGCCAGCAGCCTAGGACACACTAACTATGGCTACACCTTC

D: NA
V: TRBV6-1
size: few
J: TRBJ2-1
CDR3: CASSPGSSYNEQFF
DNA: TGTGCCAGCAGTCCGGGAAGCTCCTACAATGAGCAGTTCTTC

D: TRBD2
V: TRBV6-5
size: NA
J: TRBJ2-1
CDR3: CASSYGTSRYNEQFF
DNA: TGTGCCAGCAGTTACGGGACTAGCCGATACAATGAGCAGTTCTTC

D: NA
V: TRBV27
size: NA
J: TRBJ1-1
CDR3: CASTPSWANTEAFF
DNA: TGTGCCAGCACCCCTAGCTGGGCGAACACTGAAGCTTTCTTT

D: NA
V: TRBV11-2
size: NA
J: TRBJ1-6
CDR3: CASSLDRKQGVHF
DNA: TGTGCCAGCAGCTTAGATCGAAAACAGGGCGTCCACTTT

D: NA
V: TRBV4-1
size: NA
J: TRBJ1-1
CDR3: CASSPLPNTEAFF
DNA: TGCGCCAGCAGCCCCCTCCCCAACACTGAAGCTTTCTTT

D: TRBD1
V: TRBV30
size: NA
J: TRBJ1-4
CDR3: CAQQGAGEKLFF
DNA: TGTGCCCAACAGGGGGCGGGAGAAAAACTGTTTTTT

D: TRBD2
V: TRBV6-1
size: NA
J: TRBJ2-5
CDR3: CASSPGLAGDETQYF
DNA: TGTGCCAGCAGCCCGGGACTAGCGGGGGACGAGACCCAGTACTTC

D: TRBD2
V: TRBV25-1
size: NA
J: TRBJ2-1
CDR3: CASSGKSGLDNEQFF
DNA: TGTGCCAGCAGTGGGAAAAGCGGACTAGACAATGAGCAGTTCTTC

D: TRBD1
V: TRBV29-1
size: NA
J: TRBJ1-2
CDR3: CSVRQGAQGYTF
DNA: TGCAGCGTCCGGCAGGGGGCGCAGGGCTACACCTTC

D: NA
V: TRBV19
size: NA
J: TRBJ2-7
CDR3: CASSYRAHYEQYF
DNA: TGTGCCAGTAGTTACAGGGCCCACTACGAGCAGTACTTC

D: TRBD1
V: TRBV2
size: NA
J: TRBJ1-2
CDR3: CASSTGAGGYTF
DNA: TGTGCCAGCAGTACAGGGGCGGGTGGCTACACCTTC

D: TRBD1
V: TRBV27
size: few
J: TRBJ1-6
CDR3: CASSAGQGGSPLHF
DNA: TGTGCCAGCAGTGCCGGACAGGGCGGCTCACCCCTCCACTTT

D: TRBD1
V: TRBV7-8
size: NA
J: TRBJ2-7
CDR3: CASSNGQGNGEQYF
DNA: TGTGCCAGCAGCAACGGACAGGGAAACGGTGAGCAGTACTTC

D: NA
V: TRBV18
size: NA
J: TRBJ1-5
CDR3: CASSPAGADFDQPQHF
DNA: TGTGCCAGCTCACCAGCAGGGGCGGATTTCGATCAGCCCCAGCATTTT

D: TRBD1
V: TRBV27
size: few
J: TRBJ2-7
CDR3: CASSFMLTGSYEQYF
DNA: TGTGCCAGCAGTTTTATGCTGACAGGGTCTTACGAGCAGTACTTC

D: NA
V: TRBV25-1
size: once
J: TRBJ2-2
CDR3: CASGVHPTGELFF
DNA: TGTGCCAGCGGAGTCCACCCGACCGGGGAGCTGTTTTTT

D: NA
V: TRBV9
size: NA
J: TRBJ2-1
CDR3: CASSPSYNEQFF
DNA: TGTGCCAGCAGCCCTTCGTACAATGAGCAGTTCTTC

D: NA
V: TRBV10-3
size: few
J: TRBJ2-5
CDR3: CAIRRASGQETQYF
DNA: TGTGCCATCAGGAGGGCTTCGGGGCAAGAGACCCAGTACTTC

D: NA
V: TRBV5-6
size: NA
J: TRBJ2-1
CDR3: CASSWSVGQLYNEQFF
DNA: TGTGCCAGCAGCTGGAGTGTAGGACAGCTTTACAATGAGCAGTTCTTC

D: NA
V: TRBV25-1
size: NA
J: TRBJ2-7
CDR3: CASAKQGNEQYF
DNA: TGTGCCAGCGCCAAACAGGGAAACGAGCAGTACTTC

D: TRBD2
V: TRBV5-6
size: NA
J: TRBJ2-5
CDR3: CASSFRTSGGRETQYF
DNA: TGTGCCAGCAGCTTTAGGACTAGCGGGGGGCGAGAGACCCAGTACTTC

D: NA
V: TRBV5-1
size: NA
J: TRBJ1-2
CDR3: CASSPENPNYGYTF
DNA: TGCGCCAGCAGCCCGGAGAACCCCAACTATGGCTACACCTTC

D: TRBD1
V: TRBV7-9
size: NA
J: TRBJ2-5
CDR3: CASFRGPGLRQETQYF
DNA: TGTGCCAGCTTTAGGGGGCCAGGGCTTCGGCAAGAGACCCAGTACTTC

D: NA
V: TRBV5-1
size: NA
J: TRBJ2-1
CDR3: CASSPLSGEVYNEQFF
DNA: TGCGCCAGCAGCCCCTTGTCGGGAGAGGTCTACAATGAGCAGTTCTTC

D: TRBD1
V: TRBV25-1
size: NA
J: TRBJ1-2
CDR3: CASSPTGAVGYTF
DNA: TGTGCCAGCAGTCCCACAGGGGCGGTTGGCTACACCTTC